A single sample is the source of the 20 T cell receptor beta chains below, sequenced in a study of blood T cell repertoires in COVID-19. TCRdb keeps only in-frame clones here, not all; method: immunoSEQ multiplex PCR. The table has a few hundred thousand clones, about 90% seen once; the top ten hold roughly 0.94%. Input material: PBMCs or T cells enriched from blood (not recorded which). The receptors derive from a woman aged 30 to 39 who had recovered from COVID-19.

The chain couples TRBV19 to TRBJ1-1; unclear D gene. This CDR3 region has 14 residues. V lost 0 bases and J 5 bases, leaving 10 bases between the germline ends. Germline-derived CDR1 and CDR2 are LNHDA and SQIVND (reference sequence). For the CDR3, the DNA is TGTGCCAGTAGTATAGACTGGGAGAGGACTGAAGCTTTCTTT. Its translation is CASSIDWERTEAFF.

The chain couples TRBV6-5 to TRBJ2-1; possible D gene TRBD1, 5 bases. The V gene lost 0 bases and the J gene lost 15 bases, with 21 bases spanning the gap. CDR1 is MNHEY and CDR2 is SVGAGI in the germline V gene. This CDR3 comprises 15 residues. CDR3 sequence: CASSYSRQGMAVWFF. The CDR3 region has the DNA TGTGCCAGCAGTTACTCGAGGCAGGGTATGGCAGTGTGGTTCTTC.

The chain links TRBV2 to TRBJ1-2, with D possibly matching TRBD1 (6 bases). The V and J ends lost 3 bases and 7 bases respectively, with 12 bases between them. CDR3 size: 13 residues. The germline CDR1 and CDR2 sequences are SNHLY and FYNNEI. CDR3: CASSESTGSGYTF. The CDR3, as DNA: TGTGCCAGCAGTGAGTCGACAGGCTCTGGCTACACCTTC.

CDR3 coding DNA: TGTGCCAGTAGTATTGGACAGGGGGCTAATGGCTACACCTTC. It codes for CASSIGQGANGYTF. The chain is built from TRBV19 and TRBJ1-2; TRBD1 matches at 11 bases. The V gene end was trimmed by 3 bases and the J gene end by 6 bases; junction bases not matched to a gene: 3. Per the germline V gene, CDR1 is LNHDA and CDR2 is SQIVND (reference sequence). The CDR3 runs to 14 residues.

The chain combines TRBV12-3 or TRBV12-4 with TRBJ1-1; unclear D gene. Trimming pared 5 bases from V and 11 bases from J, leaving 12 bases between. The CDR3 runs to 11 residues. CDR3 DNA: TGTGCCAGCAGTGGGAGGGTGGGGGCTTTCTTT. Its protein product is CASSGRVGAFF.

In this sample, this clone turned up once. The chain joins TRBV10-1 to TRBJ2-7; TRBD2 might be the D (5 bases). Germline CDR1 and CDR2: WNHNN and SYGVQD (reference sequence). This CDR3 has 14 amino acids. Between the trimmed V and J ends, which lost 2 bases and 7 bases, there was a span of 15 bases. The CDR3 loop reads CASSERVTTSEQYF. The CDR3 coding sequence is TGCGCCAGCAGTGAGCGGGTTACTACTAGTGAGCAGTACTTC.

The rearrangement joins TRBV27 to TRBJ1-5, with 7 bases matching TRBD1. V trimming: 0 bases; J trimming: 4 bases; junction bases outside the gene matches: 0. The CDR3 length is 14 residues. CDR1 is MNHEY and CDR2 is SMNVEV in the germline V gene (reference sequence). CDR3 region: CASSLSGQNQPQHF. In DNA form, the CDR3 reads TGTGCCAGCAGTTTATCGGGACAGAATCAGCCCCAGCATTTT.

V gene TRBV19 combines with J gene TRBJ2-3; 8 bases line up with TRBD2. This CDR3 has 15 amino acids. V shed 5 bases, J shed 3 bases, and the junction held 7 bases outside the gene matches. Per the germline V gene, CDR1 is LNHDA and CDR2 is SQIVND (reference sequence). The chain's CDR3 is CASSDGGAETDTQYF. The CDR3 coding sequence is TGTGCCAGTAGTGACGGGGGGGCTGAGACAGATACGCAGTATTTT.

The chain employs TRBV2 and TRBJ1-4; D remains ambiguous. V lost 8 bases to trimming and J lost 3 bases, with 4 bases between them. CDR3 length: 11 amino acids. Per the germline V gene, CDR1 is SNHLY and CDR2 is FYNNEI. CDR3 bases: TGTGCCAGCTCGTCTAATGAAAAACTGTTTTTT. Amino acid sequence: CASSSNEKLFF.

This clone was seen a handful of times. The chain employs TRBV2 and TRBJ1-2, with 12 bases lining up with TRBD1. CDR1 and CDR2 from the germline V gene are SNHLY and FYNNEI. Losses at the gene ends were 7 bases for V and 8 bases for J; bases not matched to a gene: 17. The CDR3 spans 17 residues. In DNA, the CDR3 is TGTGCCAGCATAAAGTTACCGGGACAGGGGGCTTGGAAGGGCTACACCTTC. Translation gives CASIKLPGQGAWKGYTF.

This clone was picked up a small number of times. The chain is built from TRBV28 and TRBJ2-7, with D possibly being TRBD1 (6 bases). V lost 5 bases, J lost 4 bases, and 12 bases lay in between. The CDR3 runs 13 residues. The germline V gene encodes CDR1 MDHEN and CDR2 SYDVKM. CDR3: CASSLPTGYEQYF. The CDR3 DNA sequence: TGTGCCAGCAGTCTACCAACAGGGTACGAGCAGTACTTC.

The chain joins TRBV28 to TRBJ2-3; 11 bases align to TRBD2. With 3 bases clipped from V and 3 bases from J, the junction kept 5 bases outside the gene matches. The germline CDR1 and CDR2 sequences are MDHEN and SYDVKM. This CDR3 has 16 residues. The CDR3 region has the DNA TGTGCCAGCAGTTTCTTTAGCGGGGGGGAGACAGATACGCAGTATTTT. This codes for CASSFFSGGETDTQYF. Filled out from reference TRBV28 and TRBJ2-3, the complete variable domain reads DVKVTQSSRYLVKRTGEKVFLECVQDMDHENMFWYRQDPGLGLRLIYFSYDVKMKEKGDIPEGYSVSREKKERFSLILESASTNQTSMYLCASSFFSGGETDTQYFGPGTRLTVL.

The rearrangement joins TRBV5-4 to TRBJ2-1, with 7 bases that match TRBD2. With V trimmed by 4 bases and J by 3 bases, 7 bases remained unmatched. The CDR3 is 15 amino acids. Germline CDR1 is SGHNT and CDR2 is YYREEE (reference sequence). The CDR3 sequence is CASSASGDYYNEQFF. Here the CDR3 DNA reads TGTGCCAGCAGCGCAAGCGGGGATTACTACAATGAGCAGTTCTTC.

The V and J genes are TRBV11-1 and TRBJ1-1; TRBD1 agrees at 8 bases. The CDR3 length is 14 residues. Germline CDR1 and CDR2: SGHAT and FQDESV (reference sequence). Trimming removed 6 bases from V and 4 bases from J; junction bases left unmatched: 7. The CDR3 region has the DNA TGTGCCAGCAGTCTACCCACAGGGGGCACTGAAGCTTTCTTT. Protein: CASSLPTGGTEAFF.

This chain uses TRBV19 with TRBJ2-2; 10 nucleotides line up with TRBD1. The CDR3 is 15 residues long. Germline V gene lookup returns CDR1 LNHDA and CDR2 SQIVND (reference sequence). Losses at the gene ends were 7 bases for V and 5 bases for J; bases not matched to a gene: 7. This CDR3 reads CASTQTGGVTGELFF. CDR3 sequence (DNA): TGTGCCAGTACCCAGACAGGGGGCGTAACCGGGGAGCTGTTTTTT.

The chain combines TRBV5-1 with TRBJ1-2; no reliable D call. Trimming left V 0 bases short and J 2 bases short, with 8 bases between. This CDR3 region has 14 residues. The germline V gene has CDR1 SGHRS and CDR2 YFSETQ. CDR3 DNA sequence: TGCGCCAGCAGCTTGGGCAACGAGAACTATGGCTACACCTTC. Its translation is CASSLGNENYGYTF.

The chain joins TRBV9 to TRBJ2-3; D not certain. The CDR3 runs to 11 residues. The germline gives CDR1 SGDLS, CDR2 YYNGEE. The V end lost 4 bases, the J end lost 6 bases, and 6 bases lay between the germline ends. The CDR3 spells CASSPQDTQYF. CDR3 in DNA: TGTGCCAGCAGCCCCCAGGATACGCAGTATTTT.

DNA for the CDR3: TGTGCCAGCAAGCACGGGGTGCGTGAGCAGTTCTTC. Its protein is CASKHGVREQFF. The chain is built from TRBV27 and TRBJ2-1; perhaps TRBD2 as D (5 bases). Trimming left V 7 bases short and J 9 bases short, with 13 bases between. Germline CDR1 reads MNHEY; CDR2 reads SMNVEV (reference sequence). CDR3 length equals 12 residues.

The rearrangement uses TRBV2 and TRBJ1-2; TRBD1 matches 7 bases. V trimming: 8 bases; J trimming: 2 bases; junction bases outside the gene matches: 2. Germline CDR1 and CDR2: SNHLY and FYNNEI. This CDR3 contains 12 residues. DNA for the CDR3: TGTGCCAGCCAGGGGGAGAACTATGGCTACACCTTC. This codes for CASQGENYGYTF.

This chain joins TRBV29-1 and TRBJ2-5; D may be TRBD1 (5 bases). The CDR3 runs to 14 residues. Germline CDR1 SQVTM, CDR2 ANQGSEA. V was pared by 1 base and J by 7 bases, with 16 bases between. This chain's CDR3 is CSVEAMDTARTQYF. CDR3 nucleotide sequence: TGCAGCGTTGAAGCTATGGACACGGCGAGGACCCAGTACTTC.